The entry that follows covers one T cell receptor (beta chain) sequence. In the authors' workflow: For nucleated cells, counts were estimated from reference gene primer amplification. The repertoire was sequenced with immunoSEQ multiplex PCR; TCRdb's copy has only in-frame clones and lacks some. The V and J calls and clone size were taken over from that table, and D and trimming were inferred from the DNA. The table records about 220,000 clones, 65% to 90% of them present only once. V was clipped by 4 bases and J by 5 bases, with 18 bases between them. The CDR3 totals 15 residues. Germline CDR1 is SGHAT and CDR2 is FQNNGV. This sample was included in a study of blood T cell repertoires in COVID-19. Whole-study context: Sites in the United States, Italy and Spain provided acute and convalescent COVID-19 samples. The analysed material was cDNA or gDNA that came from T cells, B-cell-depleted T cells, or PBMCs.

The sequencing input was peripheral blood. The clonotype originates from a human donor in a cohort sampled during active COVID-19. V usage is TRBV11-2 and J usage is TRBJ2-7; D might be TRBD2 (9 bases). The CDR3, as DNA: TGTGCCAGCAGCTCAGGGGGCGGGAGGGTCGACGAGCAGTACTTC. Amino acid sequence: CASSSGGGRVDEQYF. The whole variable domain, remainder taken from reference TRBV11-2 and TRBJ2-7, is EAGVAQSPRYKIIEKRQSVAFWCNPISGHATLYWYQQILGQGPKLLIQFQNNGVVDDSQLPKDRFSAERLKGVDSTLKIQPAKLEDSAVYLCASSSGGGRVDEQYFGPGTRLTVT.